This T cell receptor beta chain originates from a study of cytomegalovirus exposure and HLA in healthy donors. Whole-study findings and limits: An analysis done earlier found most TCR beta V segments productive about 87% or about 30% of the time. When presence/absence was analysed, sequencing depth was taken to be roughly uniform across donors.

On this clone: The antigen is undetermined.

Researchers ran the PCR with 60 Vbeta and 13 Jbeta primers. Authors' data handling: There were about 80 million unique TCR beta chains by a later count, and 8.5 million to 14 million of them were shared. Method: immunoSEQ multiplex PCR; TCRdb's copy keeps in-frame clones and lacks some. V and J calls and clone size are as listed in that table; D and trimming were resolved from the DNA. Of 69,000 or so clones listed, roughly four fifths were seen once; the top ten hold 11%. V lost 5 bases and J lost 7, with 14 bases in between. Germline V CDR1 and CDR2: GTSNPN, SVGIG (reference sequence). The CDR3 is made up of 12 amino acids.

Sequenced sample: PBMCs. The clonotype was recovered from a woman aged 55-70 years in good health and CMV-seropositive. The rearrangement uses TRBV30 and TRBJ1-1; D remains unclear. CDR3 in amino acids: CAWRMRGSEAFF. The CDR3 bases are TGTGCCTGGCGTATGCGCGGGAGTGAAGCTTTCTTT.